This T cell receptor (beta chain) was recovered during a study of blood T cells in healthy people across ages. The sample holds a few counts of this clonotype. The CDR3 spans 15 residues. Germline V gene lookup returns CDR1 SGDLS and CDR2 YYNGEE. The V segment lost 0 bases and the J segment 7 bases; nucleotides outside the gene matches: 5. The donors, all healthy, were Caucasians living in Russia, aged roughly 6 to 100. A second roughly 7 to 12 cycle PCR used barcoded and J-beta primers. In TCRdb, the 5' RACE reads were re-called with MiXCR into one record per CDR3 protein. The sample carries 800,000 or so distinct CDR3 sequences, about 62% recorded once.

The chain combines TRBV9 with TRBJ2-1, with 9 bases identical to TRBD2. The TCR was taken from a man in his thirties or forties in good health. Material for sequencing was blood. The CDR3 region is CASSVEAGGPNEQFF. The DNA of the CDR3 is TGTGCCAGCAGCGTAGAGGCGGGGGGGCCGAATGAGCAGTTCTTC.